This T cell receptor beta chain was profiled in a study of T cell repertoires in cytomegalovirus infection (dated by TCRdb to about 2019). For the wider study: The HLA type of each donor mattered for the analysis, because public TCR beta signatures pointed to carriage of CMV infection along with the matching HLA type. What the research found in general, with its limitations: Cumulative frequency of public TCR beta family members discriminated carriers of CMV infection plus the relevant HLA type in this cohort and an independent roughly 330-donor cohort. The ex vivo response was dominated by HLA-C-restricted CMV-specific TCR beta clonotypes, which also provided the single most frequent clonotype in two of eight donors.

This clonotype showed up many times. This clone's antigen is unknown. There are no base qualities to consult, and no much larger clone falls within one base. The CDR3 goes from the cysteine to the phenylalanine over 18 residues. Only the CDR3 portion is preserved as DNA: 54 bases, with reading frame beginning at the first base. CDR1 and CDR2 are drawn from the germline V gene (reference sequence): LNHDA, SQIVND. The junction shows trimming of 1 base on V and 2 bases on J, and the gene matches do not reach 6 bases of it. The sequencer listed for this sample is Illumina HiSeq 1500. TCRdb passed the public sequencing reads through fastp at Q25 and MiXCR, retaining productive beta sequences. Entries are consolidated by CDR3 protein sequence, retaining the most common genes and DNA. This sample comprises around 70,000 distinct CDR3 sequences, 4% of them detected only once. The ten largest clones add up to about 22% of the sample.

Sequencing was done on a sample of PBMCs. The sequence is built from TRBV19 and TRBJ2-1, with 12 bases in between that match TRBD2. The source of this sequence is a human donor in good health (CMV status not recorded). Some clones in this sample may be carry-over from other donors' samples. In nucleotide form, the sequence is TGTGCCAGTAGTATAGCCCCGACTAGCGGGAGACCCTACAATGAGCAGTTCTTC. This encodes CASSIAPTSGRPYNEQFF.